These 16 T cell receptor beta chains were sequenced from one sample in a study of cytomegalovirus exposure and HLA in healthy donors. 60 Vbeta and 13 Jbeta primers were used in PCR. Data came from immunoSEQ multiplex PCR; TCRdb stores just in-frame clones and leaves some out. The sample shows tens of thousands of clones, roughly 60% of them seen only once. The source material was PBMCs. The receptors originated from a woman between 25 and 40 years old in good health and CMV-seropositive.

The chain links TRBV27 to TRBJ1-6; possibly TRBD1 for D (5 bases). The V end lost 10 bases, the J end lost 10 bases, and 17 bases lay between the germline ends. The CDR3 has 13 amino acids. CDR1 is MNHEY, CDR2 SMNVEV, per germline (reference sequence). The CDR3 nucleotides read TGTGCCACCGGGGCGGGGTGGGAATCACCCCTCCACTTT. As protein: CATGAGWESPLHF.

The chain joins TRBV18 to TRBJ2-7; 9 bases map to TRBD1. The CDR3 has 15 residues. Germline CDR1 is KGHSH and CDR2 is LQKENI. V lost 3 bases to trimming and J lost 4 bases; unmatched junction nucleotides: 7. The CDR3 is CASSPTGTGMYEQYF. The DNA for the CDR3 is TGTGCCAGCTCACCGACCGGGACAGGGATGTACGAGCAGTACTTC.

The rearrangement links TRBV18 to TRBJ2-1, with D hard to call. Germline V gene data show CDR1 as KGHSH and CDR2 as LQKENI. V lost 2 bases and J 5 bases, leaving 10 bases between the germline ends. CDR3 size: 14 residues. In DNA, the CDR3 is TGTGCCAGCTCACCATATAGTGCCGACAATGAGCAGTTCTTC. Translating it yields CASSPYSADNEQFF.

The CDR3 reads CASSLETGNYGYTF. The CDR3 DNA reads TGTGCCAGCAGCTTAGAAACAGGGAACTATGGCTACACCTTC. The gene calls are TRBV7-2 and TRBJ1-2, with a weak D call TRBD1 (6 bases). This CDR3 is 14 amino acids long. Trimming removed 1 base at V and 2 bases at J, with 8 bases between. The germline gives CDR1 SGHTA, CDR2 FQGNSA.

This clone has only a few counts. CDR3 DNA sequence: TGCGCCAGCGGAGGACAGGCTTATAATTCACCCCTCCACTTT. Its protein is CASGGQAYNSPLHF. V gene TRBV10-2 combines with J gene TRBJ1-6; 7 bases fit TRBD1. The CDR3 runs to 14 residues. V was pared by 8 bases and J by 4 bases, with 5 bases of the junction left unmatched. Germline CDR1 and CDR2: WSHSY and SAAADI.

In its sample, this clone was seen a few times. The chain uses TRBV9 and TRBJ1-2; 8 nucleotides line up with TRBD1. CDR1 SGDLS and CDR2 YYNGEE come from the germline V gene. The V gene end was trimmed by 3 bases and the J gene end by 8 bases; junction bases not matched to a gene: 6. The CDR3 is made up of 13 amino acids. This CDR3 reads CASSGRGRRGYTF. Here the CDR3 DNA reads TGTGCCAGCAGCGGCAGGGGGCGGCGGGGCTACACCTTC.

The J gene is TRBJ2-2, the V gene TRBV5-1, with D possibly TRBD1 on 8 matching bases. V was clipped by 0 bases and J by 3 bases, with 27 bases between them. The length of the CDR3 is 21 residues. The germline V gene has CDR1 SGHRS and CDR2 YFSETQ. The CDR3 sequence is CASSLVATGAAGYSDTGELFF. CDR3 sequence (DNA): TGCGCCAGCAGCTTGGTTGCGACAGGGGCAGCGGGGTACTCGGACACCGGGGAGCTGTTTTTT.

The sample holds a few counts of this clone. CDR3 in amino acids: CASAPGQRRTEAFF. CDR3 nucleotide sequence: TGTGCCAGTGCACCGGGACAGAGGCGCACTGAAGCTTTCTTT. The rearrangement joins TRBV19 to TRBJ1-1; TRBD1 matches at 7 bases. V lost 8 bases to trimming and J lost 4 bases; unmatched junction nucleotides: 10. This CDR3 is built from 14 residues. CDR1 is LNHDA, CDR2 SQIVND, per germline (reference sequence).

This clone was counted only a few times. The chain couples TRBV5-8 to TRBJ1-1; 7 nucleotides match TRBD1. Germline CDR1 SGHTS, CDR2 YDEGEE. The junction had 12 bases not matched to a gene; V was cut back by 4 bases and J by 0 bases. This CDR3 spans 17 amino acids. The CDR3 DNA is TGTGCCAGCAGCACTAGGACAGGCGCCCTTTTGAACACTGAAGCTTTCTTT. Its protein product is CASSTRTGALLNTEAFF.

V and J are TRBV10-1 and TRBJ1-2; 7 bases align to TRBD1. The junction had 11 bases not matched to a gene; V was cut back by 7 bases and J by 6 bases. Germline V gives CDR1 WNHNN, CDR2 SYGVQD (reference sequence). This CDR3 spans 14 amino acids. CDR3 sequence reads: CASTRVRDRDGYTF. The CDR3 bases are TGCGCCAGCACTAGAGTCCGGGACAGAGATGGCTACACCTTC.

The chain links TRBV15 to TRBJ1-6; D uncertain. The V gene's germline CDR1 is LNHNV and CDR2 YYDKDF (reference sequence). The CDR3 is made up of 13 amino acids. V gave up 5 bases and J gave up 10 bases, with 12 bases separating them. CDR3 loop: CATSPGMGSPLHF. Here the CDR3 DNA reads TGTGCCACCAGCCCCGGGATGGGATCACCCCTCCACTTT.

This CDR3 reads CASSLQENTEAFF. The CDR3 coding sequence is TGTGCCAGCAGCTTACAAGAGAACACTGAAGCTTTCTTT. The chain combines TRBV5-6 with TRBJ1-1, with D uncertain. The CDR3 is 13 amino acids. Trimming pared 2 bases from V and 1 base from J, leaving 6 bases between. Germline CDR1 SGHDT, CDR2 YYEEEE.

This clone has a handful of counts. Compared with germline, one end of the junction differs, possibly owing to a read error. V usage is TRBV28 and J usage is TRBJ1-5, with D unclear. CDR3 length equals 16 residues. Germline-derived CDR1 and CDR2 are MDHEN and SYDVKM. Here the CDR3 reads CASSLLKRHSNQPQNF. For the CDR3, the DNA is TGTGCCAGCAGTTTATTAAAGCGGCATAGCAATCAGCCCCAGAATTTT.

The table lists this clone with a few counts. The rearrangement joins TRBV28 to TRBJ1-5; a possible D gene is TRBD1 (5 bases). This CDR3 comprises 13 residues. The ends were cut back, 1 base at V and 15 bases at J, with 16 bases in the middle. The germline gives CDR1 MDHEN, CDR2 SYDVKM. The CDR3 sequence is CASSLLEGSRTHF. The CDR3 nucleotides are TGTGCCAGCAGTTTATTGGAGGGGAGCCGGACGCATTTT. Based on the CDR3 plus reference TRBV28 and TRBJ1-5, the full variable domain is DVKVTQSSRYLVKRTGEKVFLECVQDMDHENMFWYRQDPGLGLRLIYFSYDVKMKEKGDIPEGYSVSREKKERFSLILESASTNQTSMYLCASSLLEGSRTHFGDGTRLSIL.

The V and J genes are TRBV5-4 and TRBJ2-5, with D hard to call. The V and J ends lost 0 bases and 3 bases respectively, with 9 bases between them. The CDR3 totals 14 residues. Germline lookup yields CDR1 SGHNT and CDR2 YYREEE (reference sequence). In DNA form, the CDR3 reads TGTGCCAGCAGCTTGGGTCTGGCAAAAGAGACCCAGTACTTC. It translates to CASSLGLAKETQYF.

The chain couples TRBV6-1 to TRBJ2-7; D is unclear. Germline CDR1 and CDR2: MNHNS and SASEGT. Deletions cut 4 bases from V and 2 bases from J, with 18 bases between. The length of the CDR3 is 16 residues. CDR3 loop: CASSVLRISQTYEQYF. The CDR3, as DNA: TGTGCCAGCAGTGTGTTAAGGATTTCACAGACCTACGAGCAGTACTTC.